Each of the 13 T cell receptor beta chains below was sequenced from the same sample in a study of Tregs in tolerant kidney transplant recipients. TCRdb's table, derived via immunoSEQ multiplex PCR, lists solely in-frame clones and lacks some. The sample data list approximately 50,000 clones. Sequencing was performed on CD4+ T cells from blood, taken before the transplant. The receptors here all came from a human donor who received a combined kidney and bone marrow transplant.

The CDR3 bases that were read are TGTGCCAGCAGCCGACAGCCCCAGAAGAACACTGAA. Protein sequence: CASSRQPQKNTE. The whole CDR3 reads CASSRQPQKNTEAFF. The chain carries TRBV5-6 and TRBJ1-1, with TRBD1 as a possible D gene (5 bases). The CDR3 extends 3 residues past the end of the read, so its final part is completed from the germline J gene. Germline-derived CDR1 and CDR2 are SGHDT and YYEEEE. V was trimmed by 4 bases and J by 1 base, leaving 14 bases between them. This CDR3 comprises 15 residues.

A note on this clone: The read stops 3 residues short of the end of the CDR3; the missing end is completed from the germline J gene. The chain recombines TRBV19 with TRBJ2-1; D remains ambiguous. The CDR3 extends over 14 amino acids. With 4 bases removed from V and 6 bases from J, the gap between germline ends came to 13 bases. Germline CDR1 reads LNHDA; CDR2 reads SQIVND (reference sequence). CDR3 region: CASSTRLVGNEQFF. The covered CDR3 bases are TGTGCCAGTAGTACCCGGCTAGTCGGCAATGAG.

To note about this clone: The read is 3 residues too short to cover the CDR3 end, so that end is filled in from the germline J gene. The chain is built from TRBV18 and TRBJ2-7; D uncertain. CDR3 length equals 11 residues. The germline V gene encodes CDR1 KGHSH and CDR2 LQKENI. V was trimmed by 2 bases and J by 5 bases, leaving 4 bases between them. The CDR3 spells CASSPKDEQYF. The CDR3 DNA, read in part, is TGTGCCAGCTCACCAAAGGACGAG.

A remark on this clone: Sequencing ends 3 residues short of the CDR3 end; the germline J gene provides the rest. V and J are TRBV20-1 and TRBJ1-5; weak D call: TRBD1 (5 bases). Trimming left V 6 bases short and J 0 bases short, with 15 bases between. The length of the CDR3 is 15 residues. Germline V lookup: CDR1 DFQATT, CDR2 SNEGSKA (reference sequence). The sequenced part of the CDR3 DNA is TGCAGTGCCGTTCTTGCTCAGGGTAGCAATCAGCCC. It is translated as CSAVLAQGSNQP. The whole CDR3 region reads CSAVLAQGSNQPQHF.

Worth noting for this clone: From the germline J gene comes the end of the CDR3, since the read stops 3 residues before it. This chain links TRBV7-2 with TRBJ1-1; 9 bases map to TRBD1. CDR1 and CDR2 (germline): SGHTA, FQGNSA. There are 13 residues in the CDR3. CDR3 DNA, as far as it was read: TGTGCCAGCAGCTTTTGGCTAGGACAGGGG. It codes for CASSFWLGQG. The full-length CDR3 reads as CASSFWLGQGAFF.

Worth noting for this clone: The CDR3 end is not reached by the read, which stops 3 residues before it; the germline J gene fills it in. The chain combines TRBV7-2 with TRBJ1-3; the D gene is possibly TRBD1 (5 bases). CDR1 and CDR2 (germline): SGHTA, FQGNSA. The CDR3 spans 14 residues. The V end lost 5 bases, the J end lost 8 bases, and 16 bases lay between the germline ends. CDR3 sequence: CASSHTSQGYTIYF. The covered CDR3 bases are TGTGCCAGCAGCCACACTAGCCAGGGTTACACC.

With respect to this clone: The read ends 3 residues early relative to the CDR3; the germline J gene fills the gap. V gene TRBV2 combines with J gene TRBJ2-7; possible D gene TRBD1, 5 bases. The germline gives CDR1 SNHLY, CDR2 FYNNEI. The ends were cut back, 4 bases at V and 5 bases at J, with 18 bases in the middle. The CDR3 runs to 15 residues. Incomplete CDR3 DNA: TGTGCCAGCAGTGGAGTTGTGACAGCCTTGGACGAG. It is translated as CASSGVVTALDE. The CDR3, in full, reads CASSGVVTALDEQYF.

As to this clone: The read finishes 3 residues shy of the CDR3 end, and the germline J gene is used to complete it. The chain recombines TRBV5-1 with TRBJ2-3, with a possible D match to TRBD2 (5 bases). The CDR3 is 17 residues long. Germline V gene data show CDR1 as SGHRS and CDR2 as YFSETQ. The germline V and J ends were trimmed by 0 bases and 1 base, with 15 bases remaining between them. The CDR3: CASSLGGAAGGTDTQYF. Incomplete CDR3 DNA: TGCGCCAGCAGCTTGGGGGGAGCGGCCGGTGGCACAGATACG.

To note about this clone: The CDR3 is cut off 3 residues early in the read; its end comes from the germline J gene. The gene calls are TRBV6-1 and TRBJ1-2; D is unresolved. The CDR3 runs to 13 residues. Deletions cut 0 bases from V and 3 bases from J, with 5 bases between. Germline-derived CDR1 and CDR2 are MNHNS and SASEGT. CDR3 bases read: TGTGCCAGCAGTGAAGCAGGTGACTATGGC. This gives the protein CASSEAGDYG. The whole CDR3 is CASSEAGDYGYTF.

Remarks on this clone: The sequenced fragment ends 3 residues before the CDR3 boundary, so the rest is inferred from the germline J gene. The genes are TRBV19 and TRBJ2-3; D gene uncertain. The germline V and J ends were trimmed by 2 bases and 5 bases, with 5 bases remaining between them. CDR3 length: 12 residues. The germline CDR1 and CDR2 sequences are LNHDA and SQIVND (reference sequence). The sequenced part of the CDR3 DNA is TGTGCCAGTAGTATATCGGGAGATACG. Protein sequence: CASSISGDT. The entire CDR3 protein reads CASSISGDTQYF.

Details on this clone: The DNA ends 3 residues before the CDR3 does, and the rest of the CDR3 is filled in from the germline J gene. The chain links TRBV18 to TRBJ2-1; D is uncertain. Germline V gene data show CDR1 as KGHSH and CDR2 as LQKENI. The CDR3 is made up of 16 amino acids. The V end lost 2 bases, the J end lost 5 bases, and 16 bases lay between the germline ends. The CDR3 bases that were read are TGTGCCAGCTCACCATTCTCTCCCAGGTATCACAATGAG. It codes for CASSPFSPRYHNE. The full CDR3 reads CASSPFSPRYHNEQFF.

Details on this clone: The CDR3 goes on 3 residues after the read ends, and that part is filled in from the germline J gene. The chain joins TRBV5-1 to TRBJ2-7, with 12 nucleotides matching TRBD2. The CDR3 is 15 residues long. In germline, CDR1 is SGHRS, CDR2 YFSETQ. Losses at the gene ends were 4 bases for V and 5 bases for J; bases not matched to a gene: 7. The part of the CDR3 DNA that was read is TGCGCCAGCAGCCAGACTAGCGGGAGCATCCACGAG. Translating gives CASSQTSGSIHE. The whole CDR3 reads CASSQTSGSIHEQYF.

A word on this clone: The read ends 3 residues shy of where the CDR3 ends; the end is completed using the germline J gene. The rearrangement uses TRBV19 and TRBJ1-5, with 7 bases fitting TRBD1. V was clipped by 4 bases and J by 0 bases; unmatched bases: 9. The CDR3 sequence is 17 residues long. CDR1 is LNHDA, CDR2 SQIVND, per germline (reference sequence). CDR3 loop: CASSNRGQPYSNQPQHF. The CDR3 bases that were read are TGTGCCAGTAGTAATCGGGGACAGCCCTATAGCAATCAGCCC.